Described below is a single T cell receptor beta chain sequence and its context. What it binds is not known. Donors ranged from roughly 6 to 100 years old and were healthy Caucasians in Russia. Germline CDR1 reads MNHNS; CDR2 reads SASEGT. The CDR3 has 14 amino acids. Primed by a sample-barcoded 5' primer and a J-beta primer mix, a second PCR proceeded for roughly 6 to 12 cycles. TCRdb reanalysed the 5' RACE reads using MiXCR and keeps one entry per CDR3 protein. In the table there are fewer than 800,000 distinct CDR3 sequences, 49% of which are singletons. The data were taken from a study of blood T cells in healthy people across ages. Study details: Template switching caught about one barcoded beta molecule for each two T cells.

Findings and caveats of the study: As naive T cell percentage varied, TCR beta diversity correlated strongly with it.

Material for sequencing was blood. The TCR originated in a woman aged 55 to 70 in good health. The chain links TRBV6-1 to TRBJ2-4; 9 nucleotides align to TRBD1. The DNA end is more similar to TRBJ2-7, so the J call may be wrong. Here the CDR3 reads CASSARTGVYEQYF. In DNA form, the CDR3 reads TGTGCCAGCAGCGCTCGGACAGGGGTCTACGAGCAGTACTTC.